This T cell receptor (beta chain) originates from a study of cytomegalovirus exposure and HLA in healthy donors. Notes on the study in general: Specificity of a few CMV-associated chains for CMV antigens was verified in vitro.

Trimming removed 0 bases from V and 4 bases from J; junction bases left unmatched: 5. CDR1 is GTSNPN, CDR2 SVGIG, per germline (reference sequence). CDR3 length: 15 amino acids. A word on this clone: The antigen remains undetermined. The sample contains more than one DNA sequence encoding this CDR3.

PCR used 60 Vbeta primers and 13 Jbeta primers. Sequencing used immunoSEQ multiplex PCR; TCRdb keeps in-frame clones, though not all of them. The data show more than 150,000 clones, around 81% seen once. The TCR originated in a woman under 30 in good health and CMV-seropositive. The sample consisted of PBMCs. The chain combines TRBV30 with TRBJ2-2; 7 bases are a match to TRBD1. CDR3 region: CAWSVAGGRTGELFF. The CDR3 region has the DNA TGTGCCTGGAGTGTGGCAGGGGGTCGCACCGGGGAGCTGTTTTTT.